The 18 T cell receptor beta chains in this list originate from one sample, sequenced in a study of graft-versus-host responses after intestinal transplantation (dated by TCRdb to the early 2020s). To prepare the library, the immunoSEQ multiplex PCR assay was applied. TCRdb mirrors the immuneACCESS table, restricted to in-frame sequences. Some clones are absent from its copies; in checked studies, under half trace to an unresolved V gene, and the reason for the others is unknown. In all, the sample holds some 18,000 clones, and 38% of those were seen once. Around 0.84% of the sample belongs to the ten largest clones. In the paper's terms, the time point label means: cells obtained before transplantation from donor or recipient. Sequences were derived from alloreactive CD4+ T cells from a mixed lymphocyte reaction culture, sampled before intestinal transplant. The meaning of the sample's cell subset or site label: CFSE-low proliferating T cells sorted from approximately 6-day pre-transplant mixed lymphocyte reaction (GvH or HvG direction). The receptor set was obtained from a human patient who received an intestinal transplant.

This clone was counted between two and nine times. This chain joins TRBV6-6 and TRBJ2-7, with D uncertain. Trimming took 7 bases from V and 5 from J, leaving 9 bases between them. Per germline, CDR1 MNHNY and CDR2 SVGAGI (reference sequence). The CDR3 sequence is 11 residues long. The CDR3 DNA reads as TGTGCCAGCACCCGACTCGACGAGCAGTACTTC. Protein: CASTRLDEQYF.

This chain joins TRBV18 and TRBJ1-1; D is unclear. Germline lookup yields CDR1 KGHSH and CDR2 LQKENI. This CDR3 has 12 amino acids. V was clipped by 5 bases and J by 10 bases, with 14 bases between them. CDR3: CASSSRGRRAFF. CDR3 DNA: TGTGCCAGCTCATCCAGAGGAAGACGAGCTTTCTTT.

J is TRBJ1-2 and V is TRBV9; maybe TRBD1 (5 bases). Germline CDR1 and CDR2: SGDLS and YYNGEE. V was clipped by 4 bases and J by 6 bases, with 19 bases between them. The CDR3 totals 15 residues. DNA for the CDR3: TGTGCCAGCAGCCCAGGGATCGTCAACTTCGATGGCTACACCTTC. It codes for CASSPGIVNFDGYTF. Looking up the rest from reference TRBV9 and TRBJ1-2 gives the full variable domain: DSGVTQTPKHLITATGQRVTLRCSPRSGDLSVYWYQQSLDQGLQFLIQYYNGEERAKGNILERFSAQQFPDLHSELNLSSLELGDSALYFCASSPGIVNFDGYTFGSGTRLTVV.

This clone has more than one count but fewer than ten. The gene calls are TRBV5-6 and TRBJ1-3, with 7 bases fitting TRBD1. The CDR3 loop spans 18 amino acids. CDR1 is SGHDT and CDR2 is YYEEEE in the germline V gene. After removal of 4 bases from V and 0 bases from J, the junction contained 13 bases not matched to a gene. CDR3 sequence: CASSLRPSTGRSGNTIYF. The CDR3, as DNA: TGTGCCAGCAGCCTAAGACCCTCGACAGGGCGCTCTGGAAACACCATATATTTT.

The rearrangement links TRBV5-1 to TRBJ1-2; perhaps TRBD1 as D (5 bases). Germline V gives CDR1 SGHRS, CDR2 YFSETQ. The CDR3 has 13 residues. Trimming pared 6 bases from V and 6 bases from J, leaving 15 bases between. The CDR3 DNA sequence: TGCGCCAGCAAATCGACAGAGTTGGATGGCTACACCTTC. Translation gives CASKSTELDGYTF.

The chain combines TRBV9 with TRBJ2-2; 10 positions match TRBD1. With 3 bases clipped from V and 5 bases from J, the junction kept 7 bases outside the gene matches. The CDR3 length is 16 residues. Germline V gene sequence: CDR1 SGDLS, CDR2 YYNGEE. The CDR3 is CASSARQGARTGELFF. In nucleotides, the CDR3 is TGTGCCAGCAGCGCCAGACAGGGGGCGCGGACCGGGGAGCTGTTTTTT.

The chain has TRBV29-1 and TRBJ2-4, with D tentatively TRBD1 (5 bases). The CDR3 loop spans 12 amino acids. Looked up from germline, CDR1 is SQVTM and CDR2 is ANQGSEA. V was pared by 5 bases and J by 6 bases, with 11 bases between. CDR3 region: CSVITGRNIQYF. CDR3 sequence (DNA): TGCAGCGTTATCACAGGTAGAAACATTCAGTACTTC.

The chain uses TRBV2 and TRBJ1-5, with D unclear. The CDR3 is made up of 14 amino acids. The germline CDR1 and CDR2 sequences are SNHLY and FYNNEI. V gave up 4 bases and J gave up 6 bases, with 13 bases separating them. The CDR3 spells CASSAQAGTQPQHF. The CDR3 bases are TGTGCCAGCAGTGCCCAGGCGGGCACTCAGCCCCAGCATTTT.

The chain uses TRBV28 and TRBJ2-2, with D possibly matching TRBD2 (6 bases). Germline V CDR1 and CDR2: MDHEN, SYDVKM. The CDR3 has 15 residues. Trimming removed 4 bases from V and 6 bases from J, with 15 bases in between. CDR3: CASSWTGVGAGELFF. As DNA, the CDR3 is TGTGCCAGCAGTTGGACGGGGGTGGGGGCCGGGGAGCTGTTTTTT.

The CDR3 nucleotides are TGTGCCAGCCTGGGCAGGTACTACGAGCAGTACTTC. As protein: CASLGRYYEQYF. This chain joins TRBV6-1 and TRBJ2-7; D is undetermined. In germline, CDR1 is MNHNS, CDR2 SASEGT. Trimming left V 8 bases short and J 3 bases short, with 11 bases between. The CDR3 has 12 residues.

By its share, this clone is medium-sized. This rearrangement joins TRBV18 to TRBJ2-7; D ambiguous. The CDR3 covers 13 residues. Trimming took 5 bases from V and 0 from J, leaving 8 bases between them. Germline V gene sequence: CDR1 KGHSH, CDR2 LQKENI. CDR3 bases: TGTGCCAGCTCATCCTCGAGCTCCTACGAGCAGTACTTC. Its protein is CASSSSSSYEQYF.

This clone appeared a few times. The CDR3 loop reads CASSFGAAGVTDTQYF. DNA for the CDR3: TGCGCCAGCAGCTTCGGGGCAGCGGGGGTGACAGATACGCAGTATTTT. The J gene is TRBJ2-3, the V gene TRBV5-1; 8 nucleotides agree with TRBD2. After removal of 2 bases from V and 3 bases from J, the junction contained 8 bases not matched to a gene. CDR3 length equals 16 residues. Germline-derived CDR1 and CDR2 are SGHRS and YFSETQ.

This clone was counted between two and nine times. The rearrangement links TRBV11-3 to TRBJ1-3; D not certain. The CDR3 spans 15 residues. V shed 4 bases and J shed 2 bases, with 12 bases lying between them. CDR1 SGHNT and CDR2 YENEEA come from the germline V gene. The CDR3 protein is CASSSTTRTGNTIYF. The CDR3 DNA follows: TGTGCCAGCAGCTCTACGACCCGGACTGGAAACACCATATATTTT.

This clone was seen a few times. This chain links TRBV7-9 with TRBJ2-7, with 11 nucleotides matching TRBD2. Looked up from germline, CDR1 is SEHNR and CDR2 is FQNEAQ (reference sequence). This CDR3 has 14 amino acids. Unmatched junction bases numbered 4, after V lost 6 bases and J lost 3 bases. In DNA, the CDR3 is TGTGCCAGCAGTCAAGGGACTAGCGGCTACGAGCAGTACTTC. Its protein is CASSQGTSGYEQYF.

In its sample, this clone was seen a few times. The DNA for the CDR3 is TGTGCCAGCAGTAAAACGGGGGGCGGCTACACCTTC. This translates into CASSKTGGGYTF. The V gene is TRBV25-1, the J gene TRBJ1-2; D is possibly TRBD1 (6 bases). Germline CDR1 reads MGHDK; CDR2 reads SYGVNS. Trimming left V 5 bases short and J 8 bases short, with 12 bases between. The CDR3 is 12 residues long.

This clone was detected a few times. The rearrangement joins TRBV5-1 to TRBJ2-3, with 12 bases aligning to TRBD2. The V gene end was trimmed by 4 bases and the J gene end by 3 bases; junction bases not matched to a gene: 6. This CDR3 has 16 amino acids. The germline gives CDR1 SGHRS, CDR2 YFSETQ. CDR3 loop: CASSLRTSGGTDTQYF. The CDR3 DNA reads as TGCGCCAGCAGCCTCCGCACTAGCGGGGGGACAGATACGCAGTATTTT. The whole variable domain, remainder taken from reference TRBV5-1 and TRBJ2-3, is KAGVTQTPRYLIKTRGQQVTLSCSPISGHRSVSWYQQTPGQGLQFLFEYFSETQRNKGNFPGRFSGRQFSNSRSEMNVSTLELGDSALYLCASSLRTSGGTDTQYFGPGTRLTVL.

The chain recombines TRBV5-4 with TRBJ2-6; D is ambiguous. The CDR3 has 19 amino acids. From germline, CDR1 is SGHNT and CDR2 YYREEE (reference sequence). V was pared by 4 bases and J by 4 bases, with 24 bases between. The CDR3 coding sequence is TGTGCCAGCAGCCCCCTGCCTTGGGCCCTAAGGAGCGGGGCCAACGTCCTGACTTTC. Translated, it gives CASSPLPWALRSGANVLTF.

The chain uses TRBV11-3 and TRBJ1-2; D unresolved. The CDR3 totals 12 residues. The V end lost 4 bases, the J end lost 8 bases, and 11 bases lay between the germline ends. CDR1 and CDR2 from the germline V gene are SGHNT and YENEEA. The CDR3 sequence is CASSSGPGGYTF. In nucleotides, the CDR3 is TGTGCCAGCAGCTCGGGTCCGGGCGGCTACACCTTC.